This T cell receptor beta chain originates from a study of blood T cell repertoires in COVID-19. At the level of the study: COVID-19 samples from acute and convalescent phases originated in the United States, Italy and Spain. PBMCs, B-cell-depleted T cells, or T cells provided the cDNA or gDNA that made up the material.

Per the original methods: Estimated nucleated cell counts came from reference gene primer amplification. Clones were sequenced by immunoSEQ multiplex PCR, and TCRdb holds only the in-frame ones, with some missing. The DNA was the basis for D and trimming; V, J and clone size are from that table. The sample gives around 300,000 clones, 83% of which show up once; about 3% is in the top ten. V was pared by 2 bases and J by 7 bases, with 20 bases between. Per germline, CDR1 ENHRY and CDR2 SYGVKD. CDR3 size: 16 residues. The chain joins TRBV10-3 to TRBJ1-2; tentative D call: TRBD1 (6 bases). Sequenced material: peripheral blood. This sequence was found in a man aged 25-45 years with active or convalescent COVID-19. Written as DNA, the CDR3 is TGTGCCATCAGTGAGCCCCGGGAGGGGGGGTTTTTTGGCTACACCTTC. This sequence encodes CAISEPREGGFFGYTF.